This TCR beta chain was retrieved from a study of graft-versus-host responses after intestinal transplantation. Background on the study: Recipients had transplants, and these were multivisceral, liver-intestinal, or isolated intestinal. Anti-thymocyte globulin was used for induction in all recipients, who then took tacrolimus and steroids for 2 to 4 years. Whole-study results and caveats: GvH clonotypes were identified within recipient marrow, with a subset emerging first in ileum or blood.

Libraries were prepared by immunoSEQ multiplex PCR; TCRdb keeps only in-frame clonotypes and omits some of them. The sample contains some 18,000 clones, about 38% of which appear only once. Both CD3+CD4+ and CD3+CD8+ responders that were proliferating and CFSE-low underwent sorting after the reaction. The germline V gene has CDR1 LNHDA and CDR2 SQIVND (reference sequence). CDR3 size: 13 residues. V was pared by 6 bases and J by 7 bases, with 12 bases between. This clone has just a few counts. This sequence joins TRBV19 and TRBJ1-4; no firm D call. This material consisted of alloreactive CD4+ T cells from a mixed lymphocyte reaction culture, taken before intestinal transplant. The subset was: CFSE-low proliferating T cells sorted from roughly six-day pre-transplant mixed lymphocyte reaction (GvH or HvG direction). The source is a human patient who received an intestinal transplant. CDR3: CASRHPRGEKLFF. CDR3 sequence (DNA): TGTGCCAGTAGGCACCCGCGGGGTGAAAAACTGTTTTTT.